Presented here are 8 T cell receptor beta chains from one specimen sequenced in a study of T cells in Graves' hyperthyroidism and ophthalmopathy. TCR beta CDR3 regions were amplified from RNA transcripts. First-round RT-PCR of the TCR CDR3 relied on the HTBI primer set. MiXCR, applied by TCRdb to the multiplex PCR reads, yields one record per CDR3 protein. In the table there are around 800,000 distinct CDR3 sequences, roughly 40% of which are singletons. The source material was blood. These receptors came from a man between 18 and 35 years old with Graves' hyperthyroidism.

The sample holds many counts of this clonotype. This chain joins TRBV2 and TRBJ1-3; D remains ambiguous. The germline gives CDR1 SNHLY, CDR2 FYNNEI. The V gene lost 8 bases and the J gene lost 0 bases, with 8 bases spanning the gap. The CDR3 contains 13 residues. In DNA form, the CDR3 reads TGTGCCAGCTGGTGGAGCTCTGGAAACACCATATATTTT. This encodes CASWWSSGNTIYF.

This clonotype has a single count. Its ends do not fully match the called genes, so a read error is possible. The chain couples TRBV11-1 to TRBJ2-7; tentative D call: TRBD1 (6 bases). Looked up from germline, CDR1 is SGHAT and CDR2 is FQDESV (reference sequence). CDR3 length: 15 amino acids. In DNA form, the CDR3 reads TGTACCAGCAGCTTAGCGATGACAGGAGACTACGAGCAGTACTTC. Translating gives CTSSLAMTGDYEQYF. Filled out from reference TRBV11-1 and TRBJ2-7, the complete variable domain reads EAEVAQSPRYKITEKSQAVAFWCDPISGHATLYWYRQILGQGPELLVQFQDESVVDDSQLPKDRFSAERLKGVDSTLKIQPAELGDSAMYLCTSSLAMTGDYEQYFGPGTRLTVT.

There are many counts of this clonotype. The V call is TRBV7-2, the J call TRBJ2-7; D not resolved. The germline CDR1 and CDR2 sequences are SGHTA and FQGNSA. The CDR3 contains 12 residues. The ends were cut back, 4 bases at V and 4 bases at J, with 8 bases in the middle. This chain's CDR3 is CASSSALYEQYF. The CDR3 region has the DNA TGTGCCAGCAGCTCCGCTCTATACGAGCAGTACTTC. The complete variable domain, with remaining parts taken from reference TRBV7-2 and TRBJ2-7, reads GAGVSQSPSNKVTEKGKDVELRCDPISGHTALYWYRQSLGQGLEFLIYFQGNSAPDKSGLPSDRFSAERTGGSVSTLTIQRTQQEDSAVYLCASSSALYEQYFGPGTRLTVT.

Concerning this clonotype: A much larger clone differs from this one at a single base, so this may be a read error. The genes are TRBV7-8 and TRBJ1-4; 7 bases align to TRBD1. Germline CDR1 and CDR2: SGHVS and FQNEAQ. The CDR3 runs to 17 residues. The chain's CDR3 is CASSLEPGTATSEKLFF. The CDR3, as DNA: TGTGCCAGCAGCTTAGAACCTGGGACAGCAACTAGTGAAAAACTGTTTTTT.

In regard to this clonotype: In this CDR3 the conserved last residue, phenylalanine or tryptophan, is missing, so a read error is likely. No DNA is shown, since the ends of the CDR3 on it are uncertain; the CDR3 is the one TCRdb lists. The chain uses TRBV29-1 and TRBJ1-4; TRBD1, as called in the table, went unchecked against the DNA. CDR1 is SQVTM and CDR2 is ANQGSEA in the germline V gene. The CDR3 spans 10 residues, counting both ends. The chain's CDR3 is CSVMGGADED.

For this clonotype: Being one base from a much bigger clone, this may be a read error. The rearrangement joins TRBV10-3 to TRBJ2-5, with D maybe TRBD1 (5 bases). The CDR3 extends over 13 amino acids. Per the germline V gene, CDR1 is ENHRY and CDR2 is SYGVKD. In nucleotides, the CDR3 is TGTGCCATCAAGTCGGACAACCAAGGGACCCAGTACTTC. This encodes CAIKSDNQGTQYF.

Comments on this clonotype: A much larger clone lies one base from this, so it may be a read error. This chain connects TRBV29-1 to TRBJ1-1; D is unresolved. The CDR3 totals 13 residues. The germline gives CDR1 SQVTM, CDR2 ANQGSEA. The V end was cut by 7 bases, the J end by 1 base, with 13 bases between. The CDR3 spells CSGAQAGNTEAFF. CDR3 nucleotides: TGCAGCGGCGCCCAGGCGGGGAACACTGAAGCTTTCTTT. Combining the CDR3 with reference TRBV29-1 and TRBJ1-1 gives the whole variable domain SAVISQKPSRDICQRGTSLTIQCQVDSQVTMMFWYRQQPGQSLTLIATANQGSEATYESGFVIDKFPISRPNLTFSTLTVSNMSPEDSSIYLCSGAQAGNTEAFFGQGTRLTVV.

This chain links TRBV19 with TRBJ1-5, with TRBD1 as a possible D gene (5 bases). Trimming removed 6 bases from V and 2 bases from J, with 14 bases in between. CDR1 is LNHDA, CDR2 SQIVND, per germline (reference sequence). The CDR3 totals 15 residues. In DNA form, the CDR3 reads TGTGCCAGTAGGGGGTTGAAGACAGGCAATCAGCCCCAGCATTTT. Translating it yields CASRGLKTGNQPQHF.